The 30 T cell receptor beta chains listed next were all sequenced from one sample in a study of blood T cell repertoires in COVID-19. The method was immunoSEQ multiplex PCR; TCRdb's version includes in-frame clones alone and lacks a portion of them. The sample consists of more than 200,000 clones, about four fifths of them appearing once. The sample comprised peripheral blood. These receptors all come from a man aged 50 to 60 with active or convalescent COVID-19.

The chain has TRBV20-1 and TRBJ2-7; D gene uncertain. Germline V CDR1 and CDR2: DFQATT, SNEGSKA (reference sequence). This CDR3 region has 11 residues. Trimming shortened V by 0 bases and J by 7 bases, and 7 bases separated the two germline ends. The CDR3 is CSARDKTEQYF. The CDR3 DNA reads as TGCAGTGCTAGAGATAAGACAGAGCAGTACTTC.

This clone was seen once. This CDR3 reads CASTPGGDSEQFF. The CDR3 DNA follows: TGTGCCAGCACTCCGGGGGGGGACTCGGAGCAGTTCTTC. This rearrangement joins TRBV27 to TRBJ2-1, with 8 bases matching TRBD2. Germline trimming cut 7 bases from V and 10 bases from J; bases unmatched to any gene: 9. There are 13 residues in the CDR3. The germline gives CDR1 MNHEY, CDR2 SMNVEV (reference sequence).

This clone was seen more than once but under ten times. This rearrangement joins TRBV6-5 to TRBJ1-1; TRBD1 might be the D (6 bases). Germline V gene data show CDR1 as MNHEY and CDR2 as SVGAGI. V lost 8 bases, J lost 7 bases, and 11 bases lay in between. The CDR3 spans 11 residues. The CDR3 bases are TGTGCCAGCCACAGGGTTGGTGAAGCTTTCTTT. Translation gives CASHRVGEAFF.

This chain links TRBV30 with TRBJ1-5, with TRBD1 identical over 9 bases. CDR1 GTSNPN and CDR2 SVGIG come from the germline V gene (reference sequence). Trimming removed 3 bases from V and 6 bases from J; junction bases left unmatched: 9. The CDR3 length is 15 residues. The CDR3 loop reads CAWSSGTGLGQPQHF. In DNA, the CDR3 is TGTGCCTGGAGCTCCGGGACAGGGTTAGGTCAGCCCCAGCATTTT.

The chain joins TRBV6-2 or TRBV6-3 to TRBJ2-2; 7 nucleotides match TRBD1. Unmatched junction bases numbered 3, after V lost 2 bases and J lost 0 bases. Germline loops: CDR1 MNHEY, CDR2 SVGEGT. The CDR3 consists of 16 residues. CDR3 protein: CASSYGQGANTGELFF. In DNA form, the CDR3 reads TGTGCCAGCAGTTACGGTCAGGGGGCGAACACCGGGGAGCTGTTTTTT.

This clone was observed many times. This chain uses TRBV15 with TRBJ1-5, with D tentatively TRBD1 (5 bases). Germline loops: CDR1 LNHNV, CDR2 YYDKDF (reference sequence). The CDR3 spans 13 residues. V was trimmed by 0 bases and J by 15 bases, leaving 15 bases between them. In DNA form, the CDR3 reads TGTGCCACCAGCAGAGATATACAGGCTCATCCGCATTTT. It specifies CATSRDIQAHPHF. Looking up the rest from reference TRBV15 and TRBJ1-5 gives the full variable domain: DAMVIQNPRYQVTQFGKPVTLSCSQTLNHNVMYWYQQKSSQAPKLLFHYYDKDFNNEADTPDNFQSRRPNTSFCFLDIRSPGLGDTAMYLCATSRDIQAHPHFGDGTRLSIL.

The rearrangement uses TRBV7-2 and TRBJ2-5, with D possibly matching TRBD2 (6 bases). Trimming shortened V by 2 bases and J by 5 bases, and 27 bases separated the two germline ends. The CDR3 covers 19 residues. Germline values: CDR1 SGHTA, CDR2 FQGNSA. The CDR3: CASSLSLAAGGNKWETQYF. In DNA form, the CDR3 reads TGTGCCAGCAGCTTAAGCCTGGCCGCCGGAGGGAATAAGTGGGAGACCCAGTACTTC.

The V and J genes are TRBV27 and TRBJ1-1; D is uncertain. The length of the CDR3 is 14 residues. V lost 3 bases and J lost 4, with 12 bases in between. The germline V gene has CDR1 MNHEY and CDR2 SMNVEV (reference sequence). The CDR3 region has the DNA TGTGCCAGCAGTTTTCATAGAGGGAGCACTGAAGCTTTCTTT. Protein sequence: CASSFHRGSTEAFF.

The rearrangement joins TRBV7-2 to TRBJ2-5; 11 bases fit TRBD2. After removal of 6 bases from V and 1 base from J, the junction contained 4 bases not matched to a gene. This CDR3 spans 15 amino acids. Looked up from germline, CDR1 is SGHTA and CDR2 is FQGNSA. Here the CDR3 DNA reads TGTGCCAGCAGTCTAGCGGGGGGTACCCAAGAGACCCAGTACTTC. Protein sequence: CASSLAGGTQETQYF.

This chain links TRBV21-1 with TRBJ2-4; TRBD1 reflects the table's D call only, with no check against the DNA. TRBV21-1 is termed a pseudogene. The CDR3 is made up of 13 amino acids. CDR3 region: CASSGRDRDVYYF. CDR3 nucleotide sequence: TGTGCCAGCAGCGGTCGGGACAGGGATGTTTACTACTTC.

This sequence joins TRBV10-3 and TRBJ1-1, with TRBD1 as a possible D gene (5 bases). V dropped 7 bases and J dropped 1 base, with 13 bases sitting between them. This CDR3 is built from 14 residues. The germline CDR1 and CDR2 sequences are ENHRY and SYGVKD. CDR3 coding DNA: TGTGCCATCACCCAGGGAGGGAGGAACACTGAAGCTTTCTTT. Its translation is CAITQGGRNTEAFF.

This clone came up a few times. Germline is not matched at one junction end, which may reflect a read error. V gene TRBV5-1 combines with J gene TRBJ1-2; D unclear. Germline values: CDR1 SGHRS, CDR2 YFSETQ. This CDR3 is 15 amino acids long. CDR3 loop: CASRLVRQQNYGYTF. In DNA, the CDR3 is TGCGCCAGCAGGTTGGTGCGGCAGCAGAACTATGGCTACACCTTC. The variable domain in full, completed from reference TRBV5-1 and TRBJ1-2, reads KAGVTQTPRYLIKTRGQQVTLSCSPISGHRSVSWYQQTPGQGLQFLFEYFSETQRNKGNFPGRFSGRQFSNSRSEMNVSTLELGDSALYLCASRLVRQQNYGYTFGSGTRLTVV.

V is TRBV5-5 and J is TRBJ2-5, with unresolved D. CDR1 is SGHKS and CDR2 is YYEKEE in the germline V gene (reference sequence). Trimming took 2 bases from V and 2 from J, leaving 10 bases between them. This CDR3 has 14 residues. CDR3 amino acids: CASSFGSIQETQYF. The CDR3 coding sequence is TGTGCCAGCAGCTTCGGGTCTATACAAGAGACCCAGTACTTC.

In DNA, the CDR3 is TGTGCCAGCAGCTTAGATCTGTACCAAGAGACCCAGTACTTC. Protein product: CASSLDLYQETQYF. The chain is built from TRBV11-2 and TRBJ2-5; the D is unclear. Trimming cost V 0 bases and J 0 bases, with 5 bases left between them. CDR3 length: 14 amino acids. CDR1 is SGHAT and CDR2 is FQNNGV in the germline V gene.

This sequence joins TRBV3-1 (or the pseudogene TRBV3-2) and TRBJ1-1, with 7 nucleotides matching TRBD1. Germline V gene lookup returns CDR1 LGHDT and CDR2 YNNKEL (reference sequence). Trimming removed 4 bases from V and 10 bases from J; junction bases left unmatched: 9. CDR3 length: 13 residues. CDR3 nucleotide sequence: TGTGCCAGCAGCCGGCCCGACAGGGCTGGAGCTTTCTTT. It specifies CASSRPDRAGAFF.

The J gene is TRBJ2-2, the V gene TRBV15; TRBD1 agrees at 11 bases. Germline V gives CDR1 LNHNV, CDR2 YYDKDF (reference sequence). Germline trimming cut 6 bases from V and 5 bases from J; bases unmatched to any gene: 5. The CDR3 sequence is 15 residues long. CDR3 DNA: TGTGCCACCAGAACGGGACAGGGGGAAACCGGGGAGCTGTTTTTT. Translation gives CATRTGQGETGELFF.

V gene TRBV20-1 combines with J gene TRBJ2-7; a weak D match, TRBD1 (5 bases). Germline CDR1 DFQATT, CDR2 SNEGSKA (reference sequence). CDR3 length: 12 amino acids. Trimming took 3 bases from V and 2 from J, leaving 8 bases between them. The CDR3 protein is CSASQGAYEQYF. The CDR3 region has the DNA TGCAGTGCTAGTCAGGGTGCCTACGAGCAGTACTTC.

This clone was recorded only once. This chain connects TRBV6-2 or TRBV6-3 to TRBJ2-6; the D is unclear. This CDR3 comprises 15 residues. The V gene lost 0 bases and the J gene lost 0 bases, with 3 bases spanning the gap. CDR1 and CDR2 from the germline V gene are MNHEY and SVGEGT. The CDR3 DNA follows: TGTGCCAGCAGTTACTCCAACTCTGGGGCCAACGTCCTGACTTTC. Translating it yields CASSYSNSGANVLTF.

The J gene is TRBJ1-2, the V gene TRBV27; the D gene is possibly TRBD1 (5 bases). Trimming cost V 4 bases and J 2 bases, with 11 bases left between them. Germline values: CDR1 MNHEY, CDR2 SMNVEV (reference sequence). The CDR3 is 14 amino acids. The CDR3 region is CASSSYGGNYGYTF. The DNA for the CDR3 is TGTGCCAGCAGTTCGTACGGGGGGAACTATGGCTACACCTTC.

The chain's CDR3 is CAWRSTYRAGYGYTF. The CDR3 coding sequence is TGTGCCTGGAGAAGCACCTACAGGGCAGGCTATGGCTACACCTTC. The chain links TRBV30 to TRBJ1-2; D may be TRBD1 (6 bases). V was cut by 3 bases and J by 4 bases, with 18 bases left in between. The CDR3 contains 15 residues. CDR1 and CDR2 from the germline V gene are GTSNPN and SVGIG (reference sequence).

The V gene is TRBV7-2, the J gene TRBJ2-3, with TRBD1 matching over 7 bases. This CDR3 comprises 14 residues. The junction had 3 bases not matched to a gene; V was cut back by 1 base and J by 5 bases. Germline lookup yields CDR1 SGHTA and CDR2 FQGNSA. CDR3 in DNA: TGTGCCAGCAGCTTAGTGGGACAGCGAGATACGCAGTATTTT. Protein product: CASSLVGQRDTQYF.

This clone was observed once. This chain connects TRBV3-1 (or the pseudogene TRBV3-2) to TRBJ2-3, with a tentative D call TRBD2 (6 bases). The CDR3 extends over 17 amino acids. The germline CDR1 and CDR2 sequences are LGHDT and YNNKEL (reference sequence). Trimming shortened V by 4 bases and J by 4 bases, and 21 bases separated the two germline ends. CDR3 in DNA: TGTGCCAGCAGCCCTCGTAGGGAAGGGCGGGATTCAGATACGCAGTATTTT. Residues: CASSPRREGRDSDTQYF.

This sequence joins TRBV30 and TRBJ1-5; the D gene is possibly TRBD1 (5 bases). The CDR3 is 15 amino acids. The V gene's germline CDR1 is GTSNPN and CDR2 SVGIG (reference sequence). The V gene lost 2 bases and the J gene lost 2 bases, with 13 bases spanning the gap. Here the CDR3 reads CAWSPSDSRNQPQHF. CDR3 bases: TGTGCCTGGAGTCCCTCAGACAGCCGCAATCAGCCCCAGCATTTT.

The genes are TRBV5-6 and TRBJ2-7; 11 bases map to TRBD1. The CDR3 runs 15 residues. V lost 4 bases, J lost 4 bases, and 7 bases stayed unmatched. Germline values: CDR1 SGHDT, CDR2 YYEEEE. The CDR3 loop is CASSHIGQGAYEQYF. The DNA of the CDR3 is TGTGCCAGCAGCCATATTGGACAGGGGGCGTACGAGCAGTACTTC.

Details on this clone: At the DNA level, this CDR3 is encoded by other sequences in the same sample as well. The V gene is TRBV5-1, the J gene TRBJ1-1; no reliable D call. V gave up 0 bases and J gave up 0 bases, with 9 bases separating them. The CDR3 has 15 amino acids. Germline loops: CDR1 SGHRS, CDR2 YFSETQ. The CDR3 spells CASSLAPGVNTEAFF. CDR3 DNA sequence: TGCGCCAGCAGCTTGGCGCCCGGAGTGAACACTGAAGCTTTCTTT.

The CDR3 reads CASSLITSGYNEQFF. The CDR3 DNA follows: TGTGCCAGCAGTTTAATCACTAGCGGGTACAATGAGCAGTTCTTC. V is TRBV28 and J is TRBJ2-1, with 9 nucleotides matching TRBD2. The CDR3 length is 15 residues. Looked up from germline, CDR1 is MDHEN and CDR2 is SYDVKM. V trimming: 2 bases; J trimming: 4 bases; junction bases outside the gene matches: 3.

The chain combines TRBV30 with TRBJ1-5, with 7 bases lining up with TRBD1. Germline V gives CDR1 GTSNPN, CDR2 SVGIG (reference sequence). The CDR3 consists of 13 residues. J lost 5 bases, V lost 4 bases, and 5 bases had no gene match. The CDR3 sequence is CAWTTGDHQPQHF. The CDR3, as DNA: TGTGCCTGGACAACAGGGGATCATCAGCCCCAGCATTTT.

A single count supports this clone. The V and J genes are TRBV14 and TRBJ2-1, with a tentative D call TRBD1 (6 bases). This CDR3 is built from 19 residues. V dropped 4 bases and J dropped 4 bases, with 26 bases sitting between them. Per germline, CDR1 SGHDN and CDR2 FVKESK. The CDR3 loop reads CASSLEYRTAGIVYNEQFF. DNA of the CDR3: TGTGCCAGCAGCCTTGAATATCGGACAGCCGGAATTGTATACAATGAGCAGTTCTTC.

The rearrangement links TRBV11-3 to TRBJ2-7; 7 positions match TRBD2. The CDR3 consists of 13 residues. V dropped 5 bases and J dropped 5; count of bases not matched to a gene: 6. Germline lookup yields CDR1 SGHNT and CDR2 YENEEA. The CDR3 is CASSPTSKHEQYF. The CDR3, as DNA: TGTGCCAGCAGCCCGACTAGCAAGCACGAGCAGTACTTC.

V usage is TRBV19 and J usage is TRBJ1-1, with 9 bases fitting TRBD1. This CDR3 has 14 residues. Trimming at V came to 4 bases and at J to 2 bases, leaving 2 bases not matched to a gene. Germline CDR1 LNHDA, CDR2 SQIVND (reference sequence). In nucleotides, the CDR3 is TGTGCCAGTAGTAGGGGACAGGGCAACACTGAAGCTTTCTTT. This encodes CASSRGQGNTEAFF.